The 9 T cell receptor beta chains below come from one sample, sequenced in a study of PD-1 blockade in classical Hodgkin lymphoma. Each of the patients experienced relapse following autologous stem cell transplantation, and their brentuximab vedotin exposure differed. Sequenced by immunoSEQ multiplex PCR; TCRdb stores in-frame clones only, minus some. Here the sample spans 120,000 to 150,000 clones, less than 80% being singletons. The starting material was peripheral blood mononuclear cells (PBMCs), obtained before the second cycle of nivolumab. The source is a human donor with classical Hodgkin lymphoma.

J is TRBJ1-3 and V is TRBV6-6; maybe TRBD1 (6 bases). The CDR3 covers 15 residues. Deletions cut 5 bases from V and 4 bases from J, with 15 bases between. CDR1 and CDR2 (germline): MNHNY, SVGAGI (reference sequence). The CDR3 bases are TGTGCCAGCAGTCCGAGCTGGACAGCCGGAAACACCATATATTTT. The encoded protein is CASSPSWTAGNTIYF.

CDR3 loop: CASSPPGHPYNEQFF. The CDR3 DNA follows: TGTGCCAGCTCACCTCCGGGACACCCCTACAATGAGCAGTTCTTC. The J gene is TRBJ2-1, the V gene TRBV18, with D possibly TRBD1 on 6 matching bases. Germline assignment: CDR1 KGHSH and CDR2 LQKENI. CDR3 length equals 15 residues. V lost 3 bases to trimming and J lost 2 bases, with 11 bases between them.

J is TRBJ1-5 and V is TRBV2, with D hard to call. The CDR3 length is 15 residues. Germline CDR1 SNHLY, CDR2 FYNNEI. V lost 6 bases and J lost 4, with 16 bases in between. CDR3 nucleotides: TGTGCCAGCAGCGAACAAGGACTCTTAAATCAGCCCCAGCATTTT. This translates into CASSEQGLLNQPQHF.

The rearrangement joins TRBV9 to TRBJ1-2, with a weak D call TRBD1 (5 bases). Trimming removed 0 bases from V and 2 bases from J, with 20 bases in between. The CDR3 is 18 amino acids. The germline V gene encodes CDR1 SGDLS and CDR2 YYNGEE. The CDR3 is CASSVAPPDSRLNYGYTF. In DNA form, the CDR3 reads TGTGCCAGCAGCGTAGCCCCTCCCGACAGTCGCCTCAACTATGGCTACACCTTC.

The table lists this clone with a count of one. The genes are TRBV9 and TRBJ1-4, with 7 bases aligning to TRBD1. Germline V CDR1 and CDR2: SGDLS, YYNGEE. The trim removed 4 bases at V and 5 bases at J, leaving 8 bases unmatched. The CDR3 contains 15 residues. This CDR3 is CASSSRTGRNEKLFF. CDR3 coding DNA: TGTGCCAGCAGCTCCCGGACAGGACGCAATGAAAAACTGTTTTTT.

This clone was counted a single time. The V call is TRBV29-1, the J call TRBJ1-1; D not resolved. From germline, CDR1 is SQVTM and CDR2 ANQGSEA. Deletions cut 4 bases from V and 8 bases from J, with 14 bases between. This CDR3 is 12 amino acids long. The CDR3 reads CSVGLEAAEAFF. DNA of the CDR3: TGCAGCGTTGGTCTTGAGGCTGCAGAAGCTTTCTTT.

This chain connects TRBV5-1 to TRBJ2-7; 9 bases are shared with TRBD1. The germline gives CDR1 SGHRS, CDR2 YFSETQ. With V trimmed by 4 bases and J by 4 bases, 18 bases remained unmatched. This CDR3 has 18 amino acids. The CDR3 protein is CASSLVPTGQGPIYEQYF. CDR3 sequence (DNA): TGCGCCAGCAGCCTAGTACCTACGGGACAGGGCCCCATATACGAGCAGTACTTC.

Comments on this clone: A single base separates this from a much larger clone, so it may be a read error. The sample carries other DNA sequences with the same CDR3. The gene calls are TRBV12-5 and TRBJ2-1; 8 positions match TRBD1. Germline values: CDR1 LGHNT, CDR2 FRNRAP. J lost 6 bases, V lost 3 bases, and 13 bases had no gene match. The CDR3 runs 17 residues. The CDR3 region has the DNA TGTGCTAGTGGTTTAGGCTCCAGCAGGGGGACAGGCAATGAGCAGTTCTTC. Its protein is CASGLGSSRGTGNEQFF.

The chain has TRBV4-2 and TRBJ2-7, with D possibly being TRBD2 (6 bases). There are 15 residues in the CDR3. V gave up 0 bases and J gave up 4 bases, with 13 bases separating them. CDR1 LGHNA and CDR2 YNFKEQ come from the germline V gene. The CDR3 DNA sequence: TGTGCCAGCAGCCAAGATCGGAGGGGTCTTTACGAGCAGTACTTC. Translating it yields CASSQDRRGLYEQYF.